Listed below are T cell receptor beta chains from one sample, sequenced in a study of blood T cells in healthy people across ages. TCRdb ran MiXCR on the 5' RACE reads and lists one entry per CDR3 protein. Found here are 730,000 or so distinct CDR3 sequences, more than 40% of them singletons; the top ten hold roughly 19%. The sequencing sample was made of blood. These receptors were collected from a woman in her sixties in good health. Each CDR3 is given with its conserved first and last residue. Fields, in order: D gene, V gene, clone size, J gene, CDR3 protein, CDR3 DNA. D genes are given only for firm matches. The listing skips clone size in some rows; elsewhere it reads once, few, many or a size class.

D gene: -
V gene: TRBV20-1
clone size: -
J gene: TRBJ2-1
CDR3 protein: CSARDLSGNEQFF
CDR3 DNA: TGCAGTGCTAGAGATCTAAGTGGGAATGAGCAGTTCTTC

D gene: -
V gene: TRBV20-1
clone size: -
J gene: TRBJ1-3
CDR3 protein: CSARDRGGGDTIYF
CDR3 DNA: TGCAGTGCTAGAGATCGGGGGGGTGGAGACACCATATATTTT

D gene: TRBD1
V gene: TRBV20-1
clone size: few
J gene: TRBJ2-1
CDR3 protein: CSASATGEFYNEQFF
CDR3 DNA: TGCAGTGCTTCCGCAACAGGGGAATTCTACAATGAGCAGTTCTTC

D gene: -
V gene: TRBV10-3
clone size: many
J gene: TRBJ2-5
CDR3 protein: CAISEGRRDSLQETQYF
CDR3 DNA: TGTGCCATCAGTGAAGGGAGGCGCGACAGCCTCCAAGAGACCCAGTACTTC

D gene: TRBD1
V gene: TRBV29-1
clone size: many
J gene: TRBJ2-3
CDR3 protein: CSVEVTGGPTDTQYF
CDR3 DNA: TGCAGCGTTGAAGTCACAGGGGGTCCGACAGATACGCAGTATTTT

D gene: -
V gene: TRBV20-1
clone size: -
J gene: TRBJ2-7
CDR3 protein: CSARGGKEQYF
CDR3 DNA: TGCAGTGCTAGGGGCGGGAAGGAGCAGTACTTC

D gene: -
V gene: TRBV28
clone size: -
J gene: TRBJ1-5
CDR3 protein: CASSFRLRGIAQHF
CDR3 DNA: TGTGCCAGCAGTTTTAGGCTGAGGGGGATCGCCCAGCATTTT

D gene: TRBD1
V gene: TRBV20-1
clone size: few
J gene: TRBJ1-1
CDR3 protein: CSATTGGTEAFF
CDR3 DNA: TGCAGTGCCACGACAGGGGGCACTGAAGCTTTCTTT

D gene: -
V gene: TRBV25-1
clone size: many
J gene: TRBJ2-7
CDR3 protein: CASSEYGLYEQYF
CDR3 DNA: TGTGCCAGCAGTGAATATGGCCTCTACGAGCAGTACTTC

D gene: -
V gene: TRBV12-3/TRBV12-4
clone size: -
J gene: TRBJ2-3
CDR3 protein: CASRRVGRDAQYF
CDR3 DNA: TGTGCCAGCAGACGAGTGGGAAGGGATGCGCAGTATTTT

D gene: TRBD1
V gene: TRBV12-3/TRBV12-4
clone size: many
J gene: TRBJ2-7
CDR3 protein: CASSLTGAGEQYF
CDR3 DNA: TGTGCCAGCAGTCTTACAGGGGCTGGCGAGCAGTACTTC

D gene: -
V gene: TRBV3-1
clone size: -
J gene: TRBJ2-3
CDR3 protein: CASSPRPGVSVYTQYF
CDR3 DNA: TGTGCCAGCAGCCCCCGGCCGGGTGTGAGTGTTTATACGCAGTATTTT

D gene: -
V gene: TRBV6-5
clone size: -
J gene: TRBJ2-5
CDR3 protein: CASIRGVQETQYF
CDR3 DNA: TGTGCCAGCATAAGGGGGGTACAAGAGACCCAGTACTTC

D gene: TRBD1
V gene: TRBV6-5
clone size: -
J gene: TRBJ2-7
CDR3 protein: CASRGQDLYEQYF
CDR3 DNA: TGTGCCAGCAGGGGACAGGATCTCTACGAGCAGTACTTC

D gene: TRBD1
V gene: TRBV11-3
clone size: -
J gene: TRBJ2-2
CDR3 protein: CASRGTGTNTGELFF
CDR3 DNA: TGTGCCAGCAGGGGGACAGGCACCAACACCGGGGAGCTGTTTTTT

D gene: TRBD1
V gene: TRBV5-6
clone size: -
J gene: TRBJ2-3
CDR3 protein: CASSLGTGPSETQYF
CDR3 DNA: TGTGCCAGCAGCTTGGGGACAGGGCCGTCGGAGACGCAGTATTTT

D gene: -
V gene: TRBV4-3
clone size: -
J gene: TRBJ1-4
CDR3 protein: CASSHVGDEELFF
CDR3 DNA: TGCGCCAGCAGCCATGTGGGGGATGAAGAACTGTTTTTT

D gene: TRBD2
V gene: TRBV9
clone size: few
J gene: TRBJ2-5
CDR3 protein: CASSVLAGVGETQYF
CDR3 DNA: TGTGCCAGCAGCGTTCTAGCGGGAGTAGGGGAGACCCAGTACTTC

D gene: TRBD1
V gene: TRBV7-3
clone size: -
J gene: TRBJ2-2
CDR3 protein: CASSLPGQGAGTGELFF
CDR3 DNA: TGTGCCAGCAGCTTACCAGGACAGGGGGCGGGAACCGGGGAGCTGTTTTTT

D gene: TRBD2
V gene: TRBV7-9
clone size: -
J gene: TRBJ2-7
CDR3 protein: CASSLAPGLAGESPEQYF
CDR3 DNA: TGTGCCAGCAGCCTAGCGCCGGGACTAGCGGGAGAGTCGCCCGAGCAGTACTTC

D gene: TRBD1
V gene: TRBV10-3
clone size: -
J gene: TRBJ1-2
CDR3 protein: CAISESTATGNYGYTF
CDR3 DNA: TGTGCCATCAGTGAGTCGACAGCGACAGGGAACTATGGCTACACCTTC

D gene: -
V gene: TRBV7-9
clone size: few
J gene: TRBJ1-1
CDR3 protein: CASSLGVTLNTEAFF
CDR3 DNA: TGTGCCAGCAGCTTAGGTGTGACACTGAACACTGAAGCTTTCTTT

D gene: TRBD1
V gene: TRBV6-5
clone size: -
J gene: TRBJ2-7
CDR3 protein: CASTLDRGAYEQYF
CDR3 DNA: TGTGCCAGCACCCTGGACAGGGGTGCCTACGAGCAGTACTTC

D gene: TRBD2
V gene: TRBV5-5
clone size: -
J gene: TRBJ2-1
CDR3 protein: CASTPGLANNEQFF
CDR3 DNA: TGTGCCAGCACCCCGGGACTAGCGAACAATGAGCAGTTCTTC

D gene: -
V gene: TRBV7-2
clone size: -
J gene: TRBJ2-3
CDR3 protein: CAGSLRWGRDTQYF
CDR3 DNA: TGTGCCGGCAGCCTTCGGTGGGGTCGAGATACGCAGTATTTT

D gene: -
V gene: TRBV4-3
clone size: -
J gene: TRBJ1-2
CDR3 protein: CASSQEWAGYGYTF
CDR3 DNA: TGCGCCAGCAGCCAAGAATGGGCAGGATATGGCTACACCTTC

D gene: TRBD1
V gene: TRBV11-2
clone size: few
J gene: TRBJ2-7
CDR3 protein: CASSEPGQGVYEQYF
CDR3 DNA: TGTGCCAGCAGCGAGCCGGGACAGGGGGTCTACGAGCAGTACTTC